These T cell receptor beta chains were read from a single sample in a study of blood T cell repertoires in COVID-19. Only in-frame clones appear in the TCRdb table, and some are missing; sequencing was by immunoSEQ multiplex PCR. This table has roughly 200,000 clones, about four fifths appearing once. Sequencing was carried out using peripheral blood. Every receptor here comes from a middle-aged man with active or convalescent COVID-19. Each CDR3 is given with its conserved first and last residue.

V gene	J gene	CDR3 protein
TRBV6-5	TRBJ2-2	CASSYSGVWTGELFF
TRBV19	TRBJ1-4	CASRRSFGEKLFF
TRBV5-8	TRBJ1-3	CASSFSGSGNTIYF
TRBV18	TRBJ2-7	CASSPPGRGSYEQYF
TRBV11-3	TRBJ2-7	CATSGKSSYEQYF
TRBV4-1	TRBJ1-1	CASSQGQAGTEAFF
TRBV24-1	TRBJ1-5	CATSDRGQPQHF
TRBV20-1	TRBJ2-3	CSASPRLAASTDTQYF
TRBV4-1	TRBJ2-7	CASSPRKVSGYEQYF
TRBV11-2	TRBJ1-3	CASNLGRAGNTIYF